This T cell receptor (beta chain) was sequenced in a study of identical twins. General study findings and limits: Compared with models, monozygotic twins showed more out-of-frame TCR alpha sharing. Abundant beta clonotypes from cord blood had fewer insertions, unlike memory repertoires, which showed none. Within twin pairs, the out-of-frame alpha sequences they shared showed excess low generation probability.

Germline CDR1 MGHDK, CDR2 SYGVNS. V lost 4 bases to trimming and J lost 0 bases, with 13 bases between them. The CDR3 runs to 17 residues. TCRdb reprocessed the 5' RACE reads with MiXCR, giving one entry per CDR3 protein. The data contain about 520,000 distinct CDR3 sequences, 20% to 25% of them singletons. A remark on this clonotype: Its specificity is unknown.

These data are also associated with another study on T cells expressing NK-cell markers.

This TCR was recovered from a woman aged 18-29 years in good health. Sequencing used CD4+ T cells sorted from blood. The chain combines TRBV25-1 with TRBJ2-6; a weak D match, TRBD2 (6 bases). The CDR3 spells CASSAGGSSSGANVLTF. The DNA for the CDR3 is TGTGCCAGCAGTGCTGGGGGGAGTAGCTCTGGGGCCAACGTCCTGACTTTC.